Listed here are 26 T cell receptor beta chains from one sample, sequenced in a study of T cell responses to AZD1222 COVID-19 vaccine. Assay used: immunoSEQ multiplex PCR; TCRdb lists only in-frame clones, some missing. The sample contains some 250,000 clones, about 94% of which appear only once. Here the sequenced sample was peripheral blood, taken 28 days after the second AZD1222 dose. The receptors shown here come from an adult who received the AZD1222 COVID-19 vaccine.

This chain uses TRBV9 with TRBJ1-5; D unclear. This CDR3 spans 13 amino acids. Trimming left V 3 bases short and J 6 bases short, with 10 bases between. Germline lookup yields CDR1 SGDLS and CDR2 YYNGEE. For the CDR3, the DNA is TGTGCCAGCAGCGCCGACCCTCGTCAGCCCCAGCATTTT. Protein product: CASSADPRQPQHF.

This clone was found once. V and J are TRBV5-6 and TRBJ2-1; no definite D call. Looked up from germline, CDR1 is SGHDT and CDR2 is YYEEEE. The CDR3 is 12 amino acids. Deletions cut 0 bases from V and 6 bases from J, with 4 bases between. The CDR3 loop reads CASSLGSNEQFF. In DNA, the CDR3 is TGTGCCAGCAGCTTGGGGTCCAATGAGCAGTTCTTC.

CDR3 loop: CASNPGLAGNEQFF. CDR3 nucleotides: TGTGCCAGTAACCCGGGACTAGCGGGGAATGAGCAGTTCTTC. The V call is TRBV19, the J call TRBJ2-1; 13 bases are shared with TRBD2. CDR1 is LNHDA and CDR2 is SQIVND in the germline V gene (reference sequence). There are 14 residues in the CDR3. V was clipped by 7 bases and J by 7 bases; unmatched bases: 4.

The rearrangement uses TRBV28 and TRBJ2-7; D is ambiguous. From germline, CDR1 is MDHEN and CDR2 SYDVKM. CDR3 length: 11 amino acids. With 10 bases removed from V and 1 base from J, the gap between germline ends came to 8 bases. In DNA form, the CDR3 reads TGTGCCACCTACTTTTCCTACGAGCAGTACTTC. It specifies CATYFSYEQYF.

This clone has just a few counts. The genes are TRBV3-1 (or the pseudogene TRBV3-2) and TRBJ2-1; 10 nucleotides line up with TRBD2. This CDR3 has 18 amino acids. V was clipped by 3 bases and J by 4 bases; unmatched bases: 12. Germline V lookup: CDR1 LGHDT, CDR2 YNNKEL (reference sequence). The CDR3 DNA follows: TGTGCCAGCAGCCACAACCCTGGAGCGGGAGGGACTTACAATGAGCAGTTCTTC. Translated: CASSHNPGAGGTYNEQFF.

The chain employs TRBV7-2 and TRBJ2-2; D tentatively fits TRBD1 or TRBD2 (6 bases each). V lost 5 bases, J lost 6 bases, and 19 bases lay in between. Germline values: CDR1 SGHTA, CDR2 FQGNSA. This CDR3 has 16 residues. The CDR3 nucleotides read TGTGCCAGCAGCAACCCTATCGGGGGCTATTCCGGGGAGCTGTTTTTT. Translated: CASSNPIGGYSGELFF. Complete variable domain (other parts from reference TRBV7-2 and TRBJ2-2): GAGVSQSPSNKVTEKGKDVELRCDPISGHTALYWYRQSLGQGLEFLIYFQGNSAPDKSGLPSDRFSAERTGGSVSTLTIQRTQQEDSAVYLCASSNPIGGYSGELFFGEGSRLTVL.

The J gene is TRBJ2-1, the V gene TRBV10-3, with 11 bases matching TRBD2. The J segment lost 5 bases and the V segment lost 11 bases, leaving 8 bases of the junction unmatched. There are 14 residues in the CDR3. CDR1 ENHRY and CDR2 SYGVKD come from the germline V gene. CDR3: CAGSTSGRDNEQFF. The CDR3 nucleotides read TGTGCCGGCTCAACTAGCGGGAGAGACAATGAGCAGTTCTTC.

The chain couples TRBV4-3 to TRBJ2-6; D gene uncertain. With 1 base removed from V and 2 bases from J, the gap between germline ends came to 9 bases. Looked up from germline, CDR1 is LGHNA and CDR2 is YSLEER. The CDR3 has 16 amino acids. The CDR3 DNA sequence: TGCGCCAGCAGCCAAGCGGCTGATCCTGGGGCCAACGTCCTGACTTTC. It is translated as CASSQAADPGANVLTF.

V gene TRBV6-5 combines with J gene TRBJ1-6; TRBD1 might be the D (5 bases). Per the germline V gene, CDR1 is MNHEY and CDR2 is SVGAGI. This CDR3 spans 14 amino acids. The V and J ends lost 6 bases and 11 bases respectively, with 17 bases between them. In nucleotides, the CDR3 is TGTGCCAGCAGCCCCTCAGGGAACACCACACCCCTCCACTTT. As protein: CASSPSGNTTPLHF.

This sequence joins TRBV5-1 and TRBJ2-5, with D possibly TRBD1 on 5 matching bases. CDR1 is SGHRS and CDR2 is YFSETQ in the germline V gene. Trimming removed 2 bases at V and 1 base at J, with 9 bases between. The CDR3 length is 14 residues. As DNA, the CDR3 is TGCGCCAGCAGCTTCCAGGGTTTCCAAGAGACCCAGTACTTC. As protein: CASSFQGFQETQYF. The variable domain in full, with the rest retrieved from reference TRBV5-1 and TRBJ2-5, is KAGVTQTPRYLIKTRGQQVTLSCSPISGHRSVSWYQQTPGQGLQFLFEYFSETQRNKGNFPGRFSGRQFSNSRSEMNVSTLELGDSALYLCASSFQGFQETQYFGPGTRLLVL.

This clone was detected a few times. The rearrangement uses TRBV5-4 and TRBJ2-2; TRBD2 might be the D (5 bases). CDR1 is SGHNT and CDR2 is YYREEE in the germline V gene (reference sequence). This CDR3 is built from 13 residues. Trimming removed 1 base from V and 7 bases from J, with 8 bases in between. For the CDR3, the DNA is TGTGCCAGCAGCTTGCCCCGGGGCGGGGAGCTGTTTTTT. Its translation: CASSLPRGGELFF.

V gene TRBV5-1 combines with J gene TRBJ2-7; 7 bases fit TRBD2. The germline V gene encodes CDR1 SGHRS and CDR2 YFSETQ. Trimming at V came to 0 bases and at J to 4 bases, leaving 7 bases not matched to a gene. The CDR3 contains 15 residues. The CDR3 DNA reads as TGCGCCAGCAGCTTGGTAACAGCGGGGACTTACGAGCAGTACTTC. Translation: CASSLVTAGTYEQYF.

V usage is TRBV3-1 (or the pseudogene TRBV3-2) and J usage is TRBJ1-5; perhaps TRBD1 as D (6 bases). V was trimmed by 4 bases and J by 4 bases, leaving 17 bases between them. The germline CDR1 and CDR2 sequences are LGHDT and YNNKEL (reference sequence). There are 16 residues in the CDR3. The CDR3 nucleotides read TGTGCCAGCAGCCCCGGGGCACAGGGTAGGAATCAGCCCCAGCATTTT. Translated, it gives CASSPGAQGRNQPQHF.

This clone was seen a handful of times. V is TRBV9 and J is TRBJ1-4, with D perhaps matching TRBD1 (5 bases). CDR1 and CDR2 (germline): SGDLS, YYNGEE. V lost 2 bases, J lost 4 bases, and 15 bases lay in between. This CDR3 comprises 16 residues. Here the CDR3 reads CASSVGPNPYNEKLFF. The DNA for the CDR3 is TGTGCCAGCAGCGTGGGGCCTAACCCGTATAATGAAAAACTGTTTTTT. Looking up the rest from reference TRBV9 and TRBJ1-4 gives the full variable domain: DSGVTQTPKHLITATGQRVTLRCSPRSGDLSVYWYQQSLDQGLQFLIQYYNGEERAKGNILERFSAQQFPDLHSELNLSSLELGDSALYFCASSVGPNPYNEKLFFGSGTQLSVL.

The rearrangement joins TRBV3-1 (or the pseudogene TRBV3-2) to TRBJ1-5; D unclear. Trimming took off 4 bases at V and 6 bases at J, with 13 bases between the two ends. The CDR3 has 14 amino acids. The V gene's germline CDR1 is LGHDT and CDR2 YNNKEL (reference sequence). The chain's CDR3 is CASSPREGTQPQHF. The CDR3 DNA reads TGTGCCAGCAGCCCACGGGAGGGCACTCAGCCCCAGCATTTT.

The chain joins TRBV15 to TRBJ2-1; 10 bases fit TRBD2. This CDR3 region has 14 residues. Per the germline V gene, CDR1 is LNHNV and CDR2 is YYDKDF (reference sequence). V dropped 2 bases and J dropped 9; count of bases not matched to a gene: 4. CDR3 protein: CATSRKGTSAEQFF. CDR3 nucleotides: TGTGCCACCAGCAGAAAAGGGACTAGCGCTGAGCAGTTCTTC. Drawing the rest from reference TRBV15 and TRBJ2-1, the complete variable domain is DAMVIQNPRYQVTQFGKPVTLSCSQTLNHNVMYWYQQKSSQAPKLLFHYYDKDFNNEADTPDNFQSRRPNTSFCFLDIRSPGLGDTAMYLCATSRKGTSAEQFFGPGTRLTVL.

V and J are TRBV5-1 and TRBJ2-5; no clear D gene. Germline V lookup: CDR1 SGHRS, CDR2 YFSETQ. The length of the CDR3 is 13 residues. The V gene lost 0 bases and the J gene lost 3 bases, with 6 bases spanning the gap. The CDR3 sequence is CASSLGREETQYF. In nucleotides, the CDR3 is TGCGCCAGCAGCTTGGGACGGGAAGAGACCCAGTACTTC.

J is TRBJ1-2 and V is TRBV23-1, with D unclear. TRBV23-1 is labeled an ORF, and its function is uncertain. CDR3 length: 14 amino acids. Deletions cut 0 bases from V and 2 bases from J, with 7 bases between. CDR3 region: CASSQSAVNYGYTF. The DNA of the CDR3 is TGCGCCAGCAGTCAATCGGCGGTAAACTATGGCTACACCTTC.

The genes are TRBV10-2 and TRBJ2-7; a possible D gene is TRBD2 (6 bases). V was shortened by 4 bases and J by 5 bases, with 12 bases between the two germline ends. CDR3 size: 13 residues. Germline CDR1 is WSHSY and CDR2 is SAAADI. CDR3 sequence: CASSVGRLNEQYF. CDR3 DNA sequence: TGCGCCAGCAGTGTCGGGAGACTAAACGAGCAGTACTTC.

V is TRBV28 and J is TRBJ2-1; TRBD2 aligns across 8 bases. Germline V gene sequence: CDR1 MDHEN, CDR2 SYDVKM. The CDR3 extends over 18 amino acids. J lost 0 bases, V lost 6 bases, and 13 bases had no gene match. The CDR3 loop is CASRRGLVFPHSYNEQFF. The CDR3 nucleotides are TGTGCCAGCAGGAGGGGACTAGTGTTTCCTCACTCCTACAATGAGCAGTTCTTC.

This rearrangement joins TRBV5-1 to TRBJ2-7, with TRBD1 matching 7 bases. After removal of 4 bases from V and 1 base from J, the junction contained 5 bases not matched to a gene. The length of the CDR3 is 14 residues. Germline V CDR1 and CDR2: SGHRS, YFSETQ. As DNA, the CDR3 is TGCGCCAGCAGCCTGGACAGGCGATCCTACGAGCAGTACTTC. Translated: CASSLDRRSYEQYF.

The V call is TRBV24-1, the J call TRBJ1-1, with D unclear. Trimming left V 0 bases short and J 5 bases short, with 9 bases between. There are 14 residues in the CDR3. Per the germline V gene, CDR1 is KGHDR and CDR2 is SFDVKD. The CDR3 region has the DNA TGTGCCACCAGTGATTTGCAGCGCGCAACTGAAGCTTTCTTT. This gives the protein CATSDLQRATEAFF.

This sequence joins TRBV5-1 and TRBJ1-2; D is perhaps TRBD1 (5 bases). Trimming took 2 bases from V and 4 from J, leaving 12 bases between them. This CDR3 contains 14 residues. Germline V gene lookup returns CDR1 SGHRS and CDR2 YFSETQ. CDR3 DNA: TGCGCCAGCAGCTTAGGTCAGGGCCCCTATGGCTACACCTTC. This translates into CASSLGQGPYGYTF.

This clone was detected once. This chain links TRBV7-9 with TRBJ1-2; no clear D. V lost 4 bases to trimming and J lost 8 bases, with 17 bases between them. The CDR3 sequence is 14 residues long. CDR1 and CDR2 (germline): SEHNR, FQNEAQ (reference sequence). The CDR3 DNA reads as TGTGCCAGCAGCTCATCGGGGAGCACGGAGGGCTACACCTTC. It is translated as CASSSSGSTEGYTF.

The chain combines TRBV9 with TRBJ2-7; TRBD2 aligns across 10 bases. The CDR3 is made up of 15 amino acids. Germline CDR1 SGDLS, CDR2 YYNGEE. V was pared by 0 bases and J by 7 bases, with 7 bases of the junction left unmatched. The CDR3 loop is CASSVGAGGPGEQYF. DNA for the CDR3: TGTGCCAGCAGCGTAGGAGCGGGAGGGCCTGGGGAGCAGTACTTC.

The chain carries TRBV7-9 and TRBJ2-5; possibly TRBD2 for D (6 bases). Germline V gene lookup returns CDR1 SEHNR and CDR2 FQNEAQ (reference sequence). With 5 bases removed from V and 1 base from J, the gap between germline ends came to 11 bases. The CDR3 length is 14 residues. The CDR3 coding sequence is TGTGCCAGCAGCGCCGGGACTCTCCAAGAGACCCAGTACTTC. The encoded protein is CASSAGTLQETQYF.